These T cell receptor beta chains were read from a single sample in a study of blood T cell repertoires in COVID-19. Here immunoSEQ multiplex PCR was the method, and the copy in TCRdb shows in-frame clones only, minus some. The table includes 35,000 to 55,000 clones, around 89% detected once. Sequencing was done on a sample of peripheral blood. The receptors originated from a human donor in a cohort sampled during active COVID-19. The CDR3 runs from the conserved cysteine through the conserved F or W. A D gene is named only where the DNA matches it firmly. Rows may omit the clone size; those that give it use once, few, many or a size class.

J gene: TRBJ1-2; clone size: -; V gene: TRBV7-9; D gene: TRBD1; CDR3 DNA: TGTGCCAGCAGCTCGCCGACAGGGGGCTCTTATGGCTACACCTTC; CDR3 protein: CASSSPTGGSYGYTF
J gene: TRBJ1-1; clone size: -; V gene: TRBV27; D gene: TRBD1; CDR3 DNA: TGTGCCAGTCGGGACAGGGGGAACACTGAAGCTTTCTTT; CDR3 protein: CASRDRGNTEAFF
J gene: TRBJ2-1; clone size: -; V gene: TRBV7-2; D gene: -; CDR3 DNA: TGTGCCAGCAGCTTCGCAGGAAGATTTGGTTATGAGCAGTTCTTC; CDR3 protein: CASSFAGRFGYEQFF
J gene: TRBJ1-3; clone size: -; V gene: TRBV3-1/TRBV3-2; D gene: -; CDR3 DNA: TGTGCCAGCAGCCAGGGGGGTTTCTCTGGAAACACCATATATTTT; CDR3 protein: CASSQGGFSGNTIYF
J gene: TRBJ2-1; clone size: -; V gene: TRBV5-1; D gene: TRBD2; CDR3 DNA: TGCGCCAGCAATCCTAGCGGGAACAATGAGCAGTTCTTC; CDR3 protein: CASNPSGNNEQFF
J gene: TRBJ2-1; clone size: few; V gene: TRBV29-1; D gene: TRBD1; CDR3 DNA: TGCAGCGTCCCAGGGGGCTTGGTCACCATTGAGCAGTTCTTC; CDR3 protein: CSVPGGLVTIEQFF
J gene: TRBJ1-6; clone size: -; V gene: TRBV2; D gene: -; CDR3 DNA: TGTGCCAGCAGGGGGGCAAGGACTTATAATTCACCCCTCCACTTT; CDR3 protein: CASRGARTYNSPLHF
J gene: TRBJ2-1; clone size: -; V gene: TRBV28; D gene: TRBD2; CDR3 DNA: TGTGCCAGCAGTTGGGAGACTAGCGGGGGATACAATGAGCAGTTCTTC; CDR3 protein: CASSWETSGGYNEQFF
J gene: TRBJ2-2; clone size: -; V gene: TRBV5-4; D gene: TRBD2; CDR3 DNA: TGTGCCAGCAGCTTGGAGCGGGGGGGCACCGGGGAGCTGTTTTTT; CDR3 protein: CASSLERGGTGELFF
J gene: TRBJ2-7; clone size: few; V gene: TRBV5-6; D gene: TRBD2; CDR3 DNA: TGTGCCAGCAGCTTCGGGACTAGCGGGACTCACGAGCAGTACTTC; CDR3 protein: CASSFGTSGTHEQYF
J gene: TRBJ2-5; clone size: few; V gene: TRBV3-1/TRBV3-2; D gene: TRBD1; CDR3 DNA: TGTGCCAGCAGCCAGGGGACAGGGTCGAACACCCAGTACTTC; CDR3 protein: CASSQGTGSNTQYF
J gene: TRBJ2-1; clone size: -; V gene: TRBV7-9; D gene: -; CDR3 DNA: TGTGCCAGCAGCTGGCCCCAGGGTGAGCAGTTCTTC; CDR3 protein: CASSWPQGEQFF
J gene: TRBJ1-1; clone size: -; V gene: TRBV11-3; D gene: -; CDR3 DNA: TGTGCCAGCTCTCGGGAGGGACCGGGGGAAATATGCACTGAAGCTTTCTTT; CDR3 protein: CASSREGPGEICTEAFF
J gene: TRBJ1-6; clone size: -; V gene: TRBV5-1; D gene: -; CDR3 DNA: TGCGCCAGCAGCTTGGCCACGGGCTATAATTCACCCCTCCACTTT; CDR3 protein: CASSLATGYNSPLHF
J gene: TRBJ2-7; clone size: -; V gene: TRBV2; D gene: TRBD2; CDR3 DNA: TGTGCCAGCAGTGTCTTCCGGGGGGGCATCGACGAGCAGTACTTC; CDR3 protein: CASSVFRGGIDEQYF
J gene: TRBJ1-1; clone size: -; V gene: TRBV5-1; D gene: TRBD1; CDR3 DNA: TGCGCCAGCAGCTACTACACAGGGGTAAATACTGAAGCTTTCTTT; CDR3 protein: CASSYYTGVNTEAFF
J gene: TRBJ2-7; clone size: -; V gene: TRBV6-1; D gene: TRBD1; CDR3 DNA: TGTGCCAGCAGTGTGCCTTGGGGACAGGGGGCTTTCGAGCAGTACTTC; CDR3 protein: CASSVPWGQGAFEQYF
J gene: TRBJ2-1; clone size: -; V gene: TRBV6-2/TRBV6-3; D gene: -; CDR3 DNA: TGTGCCAGCAGTTCCCGGAATGAGCAGTTCTTC; CDR3 protein: CASSSRNEQFF
J gene: TRBJ2-5; clone size: -; V gene: TRBV7-9; D gene: TRBD2; CDR3 DNA: TGTGCCAGCAGCTTAAGGGAGGGAATCAGAGAGACCCAGTACTTC; CDR3 protein: CASSLREGIRETQYF
J gene: TRBJ2-1; clone size: once; V gene: TRBV9; D gene: TRBD2; CDR3 DNA: TGTGCCAGCAGCGTGGGGACTAGCGGGGTCTACAATGAGCAGTTCTTC; CDR3 protein: CASSVGTSGVYNEQFF
J gene: TRBJ2-1; clone size: -; V gene: TRBV7-3; D gene: TRBD1; CDR3 DNA: TGTGCCAGCAGCTCCGACAGGGCAGGGTACAATGAGCAGTTCTTC; CDR3 protein: CASSSDRAGYNEQFF
J gene: TRBJ2-3; clone size: -; V gene: TRBV29-1; D gene: TRBD1; CDR3 DNA: TGCTCAGGGCGAATGGGACAGGGGGTCACAGATACGCAGTATTTT; CDR3 protein: CSGRMGQGVTDTQYF
J gene: TRBJ1-6; clone size: once; V gene: TRBV15; D gene: TRBD1; CDR3 DNA: TGTGCCACCAGCGTACGACAGGGCTATAATTCACCCCTCCACTTT; CDR3 protein: CATSVRQGYNSPLHF
J gene: TRBJ2-7; clone size: -; V gene: TRBV25-1; D gene: -; CDR3 DNA: TGTGCCAGCAGTGGTCAGGGTATCTACGAGCAGTACTTC; CDR3 protein: CASSGQGIYEQYF